Described below is a single TCR beta chain sequence and its context. The antigen remains unidentified. The PCR ran on 60 Vbeta and 13 Jbeta primers. The protocol was immunoSEQ multiplex PCR, while the TCRdb copy is restricted to in-frame clones and leaves out a portion. The table shows fewer than 150,000 clones, with approximately 83% occurring only once. The sample is drawn from a study of cytomegalovirus exposure and HLA in healthy donors. Study-level findings and limits: Links to common viral pathogens appeared, in a later analysis, for several of the most significant clusters.

Sequences were obtained from PBMCs. The clonotype originates from a middle-aged man in good health and CMV-seronegative.

DNA for the CDR3: TGTGCCAGTAGTAGGACAGTTGATCAGCCCCAGCATTTT. It yields the protein CASSRTVDQPQHF. This chain joins TRBV19 and TRBJ1-5; perhaps TRBD1 as D (6 bases). There are 13 residues in the CDR3. The V gene's germline CDR1 is LNHDA and CDR2 SQIVND (reference sequence). Trimming pared 4 bases from V and 5 bases from J, leaving 9 bases between.